This TCR beta chain comes out of a study of CD8 T cells in Susac syndrome. Germline V gives CDR1 WSHSY, CDR2 SAAADI. V trimming: 7 bases; J trimming: 2 bases; junction bases outside the gene matches: 2. The CDR3 is 13 residues long. Sequencing of TCR beta was carried out in blood CD8+ and CD4+ T cells. This clonotype is a singleton in its sample. Random-hexamer reverse transcription was applied to 0.5 to 1 ug RNA. Amplification of TCR beta CDR3 across 54 Vbeta and 13 Jbeta was performed with immunoSEQ multiplex PCR. TCRdb redid the calling of the immunoSEQ multiplex PCR reads with MiXCR, one entry per CDR3 protein. This repertoire shows approximately 220,000 distinct CDR3 sequences, more than 85% found once; its top ten account for around 0.13%.

Sequences were obtained from CD8+ T cells from PBMCs. This clonotype originated in a human donor with multiple sclerosis. This chain connects TRBV10-2 to TRBJ1-1, with 9 bases that match TRBD1. Written as DNA, the CDR3 is TGCGCCAGCAACAGGGGGCAAAACACTGAAGCTTTCTTT. Residues: CASNRGQNTEAFF.